This T cell receptor (beta chain) was identified in a study of STAT5B mutations in CD4+ large granular lymphocyte leukemia. This clone was detected only once. The antigen is not known. TCRdb keeps only in-frame clones here, not all; method: immunoSEQ multiplex PCR. The sample lists 25,000 to 35,000 clones; about 70% were seen once. V shed 0 bases and J shed 4 bases, with 11 bases lying between them. Germline CDR1 and CDR2: SGHTA and FQGNSA. The CDR3 has 15 residues. Buffy coats from healthy blood donors served as controls. Findings and caveats of the study: Main leukemic clonotypes were patient-specific, but roughly 26% appeared at low frequency elsewhere.

The TCR was taken from a human donor in good health. The chain recombines TRBV7-2 with TRBJ2-3; D unclear. Sequencing used CD4+ T cells from blood buffy coats. The CDR3 DNA reads TGTGCCAGCAGCTTAGCGCTGTGGACCCCAGATACGCAGTATTTT. This encodes CASSLALWTPDTQYF.